A single T cell receptor (beta chain) is shown here with its context. The antigen is unknown. These data are taken from a study of response to subunit inactivated influenza vaccine. General study points: Authors proposed each seasonal influenza vaccination draws in few new T cells.

TCRdb fed the RT-PCR reads into MiXCR, producing one record per CDR3 protein. Seen here are under 550,000 distinct CDR3 sequences, approximately 7.6% observed once, and the top ten hold over 10%. Germline V lookup: CDR1 SGHRS, CDR2 YFSETQ. V lost 0 bases, J lost 5 bases, and 14 bases lay in between. The CDR3 contains 15 residues. The clonotype originates from a man in his fifties or sixties who received an inactivated influenza vaccine. This chain joins TRBV5-1 and TRBJ1-2; weak D call: TRBD1 (6 bases). Sequencing was performed on PBMCs from blood, taken around 2 years after vaccination. CDR3 nucleotide sequence: TGCGCCAGCAGCTTGGGAGGGACAAAGCCTTATGGCTACACCTTC. Protein product: CASSLGGTKPYGYTF.